These 8 T cell receptor beta chains were all obtained from the same sample, sequenced in a study of T cell responses to AZD1222 COVID-19 vaccine. Some clones are missing from TCRdb's copy, which holds only in-frame ones; the method was immunoSEQ multiplex PCR. This table has just under 150,000 clones, 85% to 90% appearing once. Sample: peripheral blood, taken 28 days after the second AZD1222 dose. Receptor source: an adult who received the AZD1222 COVID-19 vaccine.

This clone showed up just a few times. The J gene is TRBJ1-3, the V gene TRBV19; the D is unclear. Per the germline V gene, CDR1 is LNHDA and CDR2 is SQIVND (reference sequence). The CDR3 totals 16 residues. Trimming removed 3 bases from V and 0 bases from J, with 12 bases in between. CDR3 protein: CASSIGPPSSGNTIYF. DNA for the CDR3: TGTGCCAGTAGTATCGGTCCGCCAAGCTCTGGAAACACCATATATTTT.

The rearrangement joins TRBV24-1 to TRBJ2-6, with TRBD1 identical over 10 bases. The trim removed 6 bases at V and 3 bases at J, leaving 13 bases unmatched. The CDR3 contains 19 residues. Germline V gene data show CDR1 as KGHDR and CDR2 as SFDVKD. CDR3 amino acids: CATSPTPGQGTGGANVLTF. The CDR3, as DNA: TGTGCCACCAGTCCCACCCCGGGACAGGGGACCGGTGGGGCCAACGTCCTGACTTTC.

The genes are TRBV5-6 and TRBJ1-4, with a possible D match to TRBD1 (6 bases). Germline lookup yields CDR1 SGHDT and CDR2 YYEEEE. This CDR3 is 15 amino acids long. V lost 5 bases and J lost 4, with 15 bases in between. As DNA, the CDR3 is TGTGCCAGCAGTCGGTCGGGGGCAAATAATGAAAAACTGTTTTTT. Its protein is CASSRSGANNEKLFF.

The V call is TRBV10-1, the J call TRBJ2-3; a weak D match, TRBD1 (6 bases). In germline, CDR1 is WNHNN, CDR2 SYGVQD (reference sequence). Trimming stripped 2 bases from V and 8 bases from J, with 11 bases between. The CDR3 is made up of 13 amino acids. Written as DNA, the CDR3 is TGCGCCAGCAGTGAGGGCCGAGGGGGTACGCAGTATTTT. Residues: CASSEGRGGTQYF.

CDR3 residues: CASSYSGRYEQFF. Here the CDR3 DNA reads TGTGCCAGCAGTTACAGCGGGAGGTACGAGCAGTTCTTC. The V and J genes are TRBV6-2 or TRBV6-3 and TRBJ2-1; TRBD2 aligns across 9 bases. The CDR3 runs 13 residues. CDR1 is MNHEY, CDR2 SVGEGT, per germline. The junction had 3 bases not matched to a gene; V was cut back by 2 bases and J by 10 bases.

The chain has TRBV5-4 and TRBJ2-2, with 10 bases matching TRBD1. With V trimmed by 1 base and J by 5 bases, 8 bases remained unmatched. Looked up from germline, CDR1 is SGHNT and CDR2 is YYREEE (reference sequence). This CDR3 has 17 amino acids. Here the CDR3 DNA reads TGTGCCAGCAGCTTGTCTCCGGGACAGGGGAGGACCGGGGAGCTGTTTTTT. This translates into CASSLSPGQGRTGELFF.

J is TRBJ2-2 and V is TRBV27; 8 positions agree with TRBD1. The trim removed 4 bases at V and 3 bases at J, leaving 1 base unmatched. CDR3 length: 14 residues. Germline values: CDR1 MNHEY, CDR2 SMNVEV (reference sequence). CDR3 bases: TGTGCCAGCAGTTCGGACAGGGACACCGGGGAGCTGTTTTTT. Encoded protein: CASSSDRDTGELFF.

This rearrangement joins TRBV18 to TRBJ1-4; no definite D call. In germline, CDR1 is KGHSH, CDR2 LQKENI. The CDR3 covers 14 residues. V shed 6 bases and J shed 0 bases, with 8 bases lying between them. CDR3 coding DNA: TGTGCCAGCTCGCTAGCTGCAACTAATGAAAAACTGTTTTTT. Translated: CASSLAATNEKLFF.